A selection of T cell receptor beta chains follows, all from one sample in a study of human T cells and chemical hapten exposure. TCRdb re-called the RACE reads with MiXCR, one entry per CDR3 protein. The sample has just under 350,000 distinct CDR3 sequences; under 8% are singletons. This specimen consisted of whole blood, obtained in connection with sensitization to the hapten diphenylcyclopropenone (DPC). These receptors were taken from a woman between 18 and 29 years old with alopecia areata. Some clones in this sample may be carry-over from other donors' samples. Each CDR3 is given with its conserved first and last residue. D genes are given only for firm matches. Part of the rows lack a size; the others show once, few, many or a class for expanded clones.

len,j_gene,abundance,d_gene,v_gene,CDR3aa,CDR3nt
15,TRBJ1-1,NA,TRBD1,TRBV6-6,CASTIAGQGNTEAFF,TGTGCCAGCACTATTGCCGGACAGGGCAACACTGAAGCTTTCTTT
15,TRBJ2-5,few,TRBD2,TRBV9,CASSTRLAEEETQYF,TGTGCCAGCAGCACCCGACTAGCGGAAGAAGAGACCCAGTACTTC
14,TRBJ2-3,few,TRBD2,TRBV5-1,CASQDSGGSDTQYF,TGCGCCAGCCAAGATAGCGGGGGTTCAGATACGCAGTATTTT
15,TRBJ1-4,NA,NA,TRBV9,CASSVADPVGEKLFF,TGTGCCAGCAGCGTAGCTGACCCAGTCGGGGAAAAACTGTTTTTT
16,TRBJ2-2,few,TRBD2,TRBV12-3/TRBV12-4,CATSNQRGTILGELFF,TGTGCTACATCGAACCAGCGGGGGACCATCCTCGGGGAGCTGTTTTTT
17,TRBJ2-1,many,NA,TRBV12-3/TRBV12-4,CASSSSLRRERGGEQFF,TGTGCCAGCAGTTCCTCCCTCCGCAGGGAGAGAGGGGGTGAGCAGTTCTTC
19,TRBJ2-5,NA,TRBD2,TRBV3-1,CASSQGDPQAGEYQETQYF,TGTGCCAGCAGCCAAGGCGATCCCCAAGCGGGGGAGTACCAAGAGACCCAGTACTTC
15,TRBJ2-1,NA,TRBD2,TRBV10-3,CAIRGRAEAVNEQFF,TGTGCCATCAGAGGGAGGGCAGAGGCGGTCAATGAGCAGTTCTTC
17,TRBJ1-6,few,NA,TRBV3-1,CASSQEFGASYNSPLHF,TGTGCCAGCAGCCAAGAATTTGGGGCCTCCTATAATTCACCCCTCCACTTT
15,TRBJ1-5,few,TRBD1,TRBV6-1,CASRELDRTRQPQHF,TGTGCCAGCAGAGAACTGGACAGGACTCGTCAGCCCCAGCATTTT
14,TRBJ2-7,many,NA,TRBV5-1,CASSLEGTTYEQYF,TGCGCCAGCAGCTTGGAAGGGACGACCTACGAGCAGTACTTC